The 4 T cell receptor beta chains given below trace back to one sample, sequenced in a study of blood T cell repertoires in COVID-19. Only in-frame clones appear in the TCRdb table, and some are missing; sequencing was by immunoSEQ multiplex PCR. The repertoire holds some 210,000 clones, with about 81% as singletons. The material sequenced was PBMCs or T cells enriched from blood (not recorded which). The source is a man aged 35 to 55 who had recovered from COVID-19.

The rearrangement joins TRBV6-5 to TRBJ2-1; 8 bases line up with TRBD2. The CDR3 has 16 amino acids. Germline V lookup: CDR1 MNHEY, CDR2 SVGAGI. J lost 6 bases, V lost 0 bases, and 7 bases had no gene match. DNA of the CDR3: TGTGCCAGCAGTTACTCTAGCGGGAAAATCTCCAATGAGCAGTTCTTC. This gives the protein CASSYSSGKISNEQFF.

The chain uses TRBV2 and TRBJ2-7, with 7 positions matching TRBD2. Germline-derived CDR1 and CDR2 are SNHLY and FYNNEI. The V gene end was trimmed by 4 bases and the J gene end by 6 bases; junction bases not matched to a gene: 9. The CDR3 extends over 14 amino acids. The CDR3 nucleotides read TGTGCCAGCAGTGTAAGTGCGGGAGTCGGCGAGCAGTACTTC. Translated, it gives CASSVSAGVGEQYF.

The chain has TRBV28 and TRBJ1-6, with 9 bases fitting TRBD1. The CDR3 runs 12 residues. Looked up from germline, CDR1 is MDHEN and CDR2 is SYDVKM. For the CDR3, the DNA is TGTGGGGGACAGGGTACGGGCTCACCCCTCCACTTT. This encodes CGGQGTGSPLHF.

V usage is TRBV5-1 and J usage is TRBJ2-1; D possibly corresponds to TRBD2 (6 bases). CDR1 is SGHRS, CDR2 YFSETQ, per germline. Trimming took 3 bases from V and 2 from J, leaving 9 bases between them. CDR3 length: 14 amino acids. The DNA of the CDR3 is TGCGCCAGCAGCTCGGGGGAAGCCTACAATGAGCAGTTCTTC. Translation: CASSSGEAYNEQFF.